Below, one T cell receptor (beta chain) is given with its context. The data originate from a study of blood T cell repertoires in COVID-19. Study in general: COVID-19 samples collected from the United States, Italy and Spain covered acute and convalescent phases.

Libraries were prepared by immunoSEQ multiplex PCR; TCRdb keeps only in-frame clonotypes and omits some of them. The sample holds about 150,000 clones, 75% to 90% seen once. The sequencing input was peripheral blood. This clonotype was obtained from a man in his 60s with active or convalescent COVID-19.

The CDR3 coding sequence is TGTGCCATCCCGGGACAGGGGGGAACCGGGGAGCTGTTTTTT. As protein: CAIPGQGGTGELFF. V usage is TRBV28 and J usage is TRBJ2-2, with 11 nucleotides matching TRBD1. With 10 bases clipped from V and 5 bases from J, the junction kept 6 bases outside the gene matches. Germline loops: CDR1 MDHEN, CDR2 SYDVKM. CDR3 size: 14 residues.